The rows below give T cell receptor beta chains drawn from one sample of a study of cytomegalovirus exposure and HLA in healthy donors. Clones were sequenced by immunoSEQ multiplex PCR, and TCRdb holds only the in-frame ones, with some missing. The table shows about 120,000 clones, with approximately 88% occurring only once. The sample was PBMCs. These receptors were obtained from a woman between 18 and 29 years old in good health and CMV-seronegative. The CDR3 runs from the conserved cysteine through the conserved F or W. Each record gives: D gene, J gene, V gene, CDR3 protein. A D gene is named only where the DNA matches it firmly.

d_gene: .; j_gene: TRBJ2-1; v_gene: TRBV5-1; CDR3aa: CASSLAENSYNEQFF
d_gene: TRBD2; j_gene: TRBJ2-2; v_gene: TRBV18; CDR3aa: CASSPLGLATGELFF
d_gene: TRBD1; j_gene: TRBJ1-2; v_gene: TRBV10-3; CDR3aa: CAISETGQSEGSYTF
d_gene: TRBD2; j_gene: TRBJ2-1; v_gene: TRBV5-4; CDR3aa: CASSLGGRSYNEQFF
d_gene: TRBD1; j_gene: TRBJ2-3; v_gene: TRBV4-2; CDR3aa: CASSRWGQGAPAGITDTQYF
d_gene: TRBD2; j_gene: TRBJ2-7; v_gene: TRBV10-1; CDR3aa: CASSLGLAGGGTHEQYF
d_gene: .; j_gene: TRBJ2-1; v_gene: TRBV7-9; CDR3aa: CASSLGRNEQFF
d_gene: TRBD2; j_gene: TRBJ2-7; v_gene: TRBV27; CDR3aa: CASSSRLAGDYEQYF
d_gene: TRBD1; j_gene: TRBJ2-2; v_gene: TRBV28; CDR3aa: CASRRRQGATGELFF
d_gene: .; j_gene: TRBJ2-3; v_gene: TRBV2; CDR3aa: CASSFMFDTQYF
d_gene: .; j_gene: TRBJ1-5; v_gene: TRBV2; CDR3aa: CASSEPGPNQPQHF
d_gene: TRBD2; j_gene: TRBJ2-2; v_gene: TRBV10-1; CDR3aa: CASSELSSGKTNTGELFF
d_gene: TRBD1; j_gene: TRBJ1-3; v_gene: TRBV7-2; CDR3aa: CASSYRIRQGPGNTIYF
d_gene: .; j_gene: TRBJ1-4; v_gene: TRBV5-4; CDR3aa: CASSLTGNYGEKLFF
d_gene: .; j_gene: TRBJ1-1; v_gene: TRBV30; CDR3aa: CAWRGGGWPTEAFF
d_gene: .; j_gene: TRBJ1-2; v_gene: TRBV6-6; CDR3aa: CASSSTGLNYGYTF
d_gene: TRBD1; j_gene: TRBJ2-7; v_gene: TRBV27; CDR3aa: CASSLSAGGPLYF
d_gene: TRBD1; j_gene: TRBJ1-2; v_gene: TRBV2; CDR3aa: CASLRTGGGYTF
d_gene: .; j_gene: TRBJ1-2; v_gene: TRBV28; CDR3aa: CASSFRGWYGYTF
d_gene: .; j_gene: TRBJ1-1; v_gene: TRBV5-1; CDR3aa: CASSSQGLTEAFF
d_gene: TRBD1; j_gene: TRBJ2-7; v_gene: TRBV11-2; CDR3aa: CASSWTGTGASYEQYF
d_gene: .; j_gene: TRBJ1-3; v_gene: TRBV27; CDR3aa: CASSFSRGPGNTIYF
d_gene: TRBD2; j_gene: TRBJ2-1; v_gene: TRBV9; CDR3aa: CASSVAGRVREQFF
d_gene: TRBD1; j_gene: TRBJ2-1; v_gene: TRBV29-1; CDR3aa: CSVEDRQGALDEQFF
d_gene: .; j_gene: TRBJ1-2; v_gene: TRBV7-8; CDR3aa: CASRRTAGDDGYGYTF
d_gene: TRBD2; j_gene: TRBJ2-1; v_gene: TRBV6-4; CDR3aa: CASSEGLAGDNEQFF
d_gene: TRBD2; j_gene: TRBJ2-1; v_gene: TRBV12-5; CDR3aa: CASGLALSGSPYNEQFF
d_gene: .; j_gene: TRBJ1-5; v_gene: TRBV6-5; CDR3aa: CASSSGVGSNQPQHF